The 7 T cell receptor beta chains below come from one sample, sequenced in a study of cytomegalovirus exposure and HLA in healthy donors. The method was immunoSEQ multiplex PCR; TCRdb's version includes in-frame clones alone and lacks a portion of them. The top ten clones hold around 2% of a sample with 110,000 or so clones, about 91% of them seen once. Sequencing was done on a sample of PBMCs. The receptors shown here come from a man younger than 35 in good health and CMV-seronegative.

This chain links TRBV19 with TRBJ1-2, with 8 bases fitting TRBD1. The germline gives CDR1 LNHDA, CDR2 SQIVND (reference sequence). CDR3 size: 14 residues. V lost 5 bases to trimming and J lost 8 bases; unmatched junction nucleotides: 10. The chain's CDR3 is CASSSHDRGWGYTF. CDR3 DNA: TGTGCCAGTAGTTCCCACGACAGGGGTTGGGGCTACACCTTC.

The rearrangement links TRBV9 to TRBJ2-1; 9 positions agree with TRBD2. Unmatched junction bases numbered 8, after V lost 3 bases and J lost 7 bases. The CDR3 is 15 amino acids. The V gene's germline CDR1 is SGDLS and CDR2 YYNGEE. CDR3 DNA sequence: TGTGCCAGCAGCGATCGCGGGAGGGCCCTTAATGAGCAGTTCTTC. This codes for CASSDRGRALNEQFF. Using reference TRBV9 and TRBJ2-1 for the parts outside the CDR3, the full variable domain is DSGVTQTPKHLITATGQRVTLRCSPRSGDLSVYWYQQSLDQGLQFLIQYYNGEERAKGNILERFSAQQFPDLHSELNLSSLELGDSALYFCASSDRGRALNEQFFGPGTRLTVL.

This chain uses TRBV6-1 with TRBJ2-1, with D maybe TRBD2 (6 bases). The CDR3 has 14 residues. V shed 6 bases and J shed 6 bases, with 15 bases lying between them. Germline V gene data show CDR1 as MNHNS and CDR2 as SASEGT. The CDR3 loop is CASRTRQEGNEQFF. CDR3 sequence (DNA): TGTGCCAGCAGGACTAGGCAAGAGGGCAATGAGCAGTTCTTC.

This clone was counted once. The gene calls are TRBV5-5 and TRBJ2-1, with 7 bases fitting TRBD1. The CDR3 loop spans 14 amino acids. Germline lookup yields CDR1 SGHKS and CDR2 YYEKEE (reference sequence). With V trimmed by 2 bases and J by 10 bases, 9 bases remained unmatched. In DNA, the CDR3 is TGTGCCAGCAGCTTCAGTTACCGGGACAGAGAGCAGTTCTTC. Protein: CASSFSYRDREQFF.

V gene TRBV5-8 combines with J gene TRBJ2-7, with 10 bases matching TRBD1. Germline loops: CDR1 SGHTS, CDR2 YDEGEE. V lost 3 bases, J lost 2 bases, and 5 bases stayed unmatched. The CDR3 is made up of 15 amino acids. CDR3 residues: CASSSTGTGAYEQYF. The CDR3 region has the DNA TGTGCCAGCAGCTCAACCGGGACAGGGGCCTACGAGCAGTACTTC.

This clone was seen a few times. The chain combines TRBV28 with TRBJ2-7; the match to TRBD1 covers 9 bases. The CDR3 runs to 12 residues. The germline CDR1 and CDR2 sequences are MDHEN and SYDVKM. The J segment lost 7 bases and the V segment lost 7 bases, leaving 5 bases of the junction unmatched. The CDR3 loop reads CASTGQGREQYF. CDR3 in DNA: TGTGCCAGCACGGGACAGGGAAGAGAGCAGTACTTC.

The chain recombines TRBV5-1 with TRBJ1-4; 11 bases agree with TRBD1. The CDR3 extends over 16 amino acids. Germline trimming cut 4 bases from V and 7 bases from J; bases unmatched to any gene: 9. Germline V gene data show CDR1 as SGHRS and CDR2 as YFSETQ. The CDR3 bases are TGCGCCAGCAGCCCGGACAGGGGGCTAAATTCTGAAAAACTGTTTTTT. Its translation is CASSPDRGLNSEKLFF. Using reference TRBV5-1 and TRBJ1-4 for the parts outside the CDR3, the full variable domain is KAGVTQTPRYLIKTRGQQVTLSCSPISGHRSVSWYQQTPGQGLQFLFEYFSETQRNKGNFPGRFSGRQFSNSRSEMNVSTLELGDSALYLCASSPDRGLNSEKLFFGSGTQLSVL.